A single TCR beta chain is shown here with its context. These data belong to a study of blood T cell repertoires in COVID-19. In the authors' workflow: Estimation of nucleated cell counts was performed using reference gene primer amplification. The method was immunoSEQ multiplex PCR; TCRdb's version includes in-frame clones alone and lacks a portion of them. V and J calls and clone size come straight from that table; D and trimming were deduced from the DNA. The sample includes a few hundred thousand clones, approximately 92% of them seen just once. The sample taken for sequencing was peripheral blood. The receptor comes from a woman in her thirties or forties who had recovered from COVID-19.

The DNA for the CDR3 is TGCGCCAGCAGCTTCTCTTCCGAGGGTACCTTC. Protein product: CASSFSSEGTF. This sequence joins TRBV5-1 and TRBJ1-2; D remains ambiguous. The CDR3 is made up of 11 amino acids. The ends were cut back, 2 bases at V and 14 bases at J, with 13 bases in the middle. Germline V gene sequence: CDR1 SGHRS, CDR2 YFSETQ.